This record looks at one TCR beta chain sequence and its context. The antigen is undetermined. The sample originates from a study of shared clonotypes between healthy human individuals. General study findings and limits: Across subsets, estimated richness was generally greater for naive than for memory populations. Sampling was confined to blood; repertoires within tissues likely differ.

The naive CD8 fraction comprised CD45RO-negative cells positively selected for CCR7 and excluded terminally differentiated effector memory CD45RA+ cells. Deep was the level at which the assay was run. The authors loaded about 200 ng DNA, 30,000 to 35,000 T cell genomes, into sorted-subset replicate PCRs. The assay was immunoSEQ multiplex PCR, and TCRdb's table has in-frame clones only and misses some. This table has roughly 2.1 million clones, approximately 94% appearing once. The CDR3 is made up of 14 amino acids. Trimming stripped 4 bases from V and 4 bases from J, with 16 bases between. The germline CDR1 and CDR2 sequences are SQVTM and ANQGSEA.

The receptor's source is a man aged 18 to 35 in good health. Some clones in this sample may be carry-over from other donors' samples. The rearrangement joins TRBV29-1 to TRBJ2-5; possibly TRBD1 for D (6 bases). The source material was naive CD8+ T cells from PBMCs. DNA of the CDR3: TGCAGCGTTGTCAGACAGGCTTTTGGAGAGACCCAGTACTTC. Translated, it gives CSVVRQAFGETQYF.